This record looks at one TCR beta chain sequence and its context. This clonotype has more than one count but fewer than ten. Its antigen is unknown. The record has no base qualities; no much larger clone is one base away. The germline V gene (reference sequence) gives CDR1 as LNHNV and CDR2 as YYDKDF. The CDR3 holds 15 amino acids from the cysteine to the phenylalanine. Kept here is only the CDR3 DNA, which spans 45 bases and is read in frame from base 1. V is shortened by 6 bases, J by 2 bases, and the region joining them spans 16 bases. The method behind the library was RT-PCR. The sequencer was an Illumina MiSeq. TCRdb trimmed public reads at Q25 via fastp, called clones via MiXCR and kept in-frame beta chains. Identical CDR3 proteins give one entry, which carries the most common genes and DNA. The sample records a few hundred distinct CDR3 sequences, about 33% of which are singletons. Of the sample, roughly a quarter is held by the ten largest clones.

These data originate in a study of CD4 T cell repertoires and nickel (dated by TCRdb to 2020 to 2022). Rearrangement joined TRBV15 to TRBJ1-2; the D gene is possibly TRBD1, with 5 bases matching. The receptor was derived from a human donor in a nickel allergy study, with or without nickel allergy (not recorded which). It is not recorded whether this sample comes from one donor or several. Sequencing was done on a sample of CD4+ T cells from blood, not recorded whether cultured. The DNA reads TGTGCCACCAGTTCTCGCAGGACACAAAACTATGGCTACACCTTC. Its protein reads: CATSSRRTQNYGYTF.